This is a list of T cell receptor beta chains from one sample in a study of OX40 agonist ivuxolimab in advanced cancers. The table came from immunoSEQ multiplex PCR; TCRdb's copy has only in-frame clones and leaves some out. The sample has about 84,000 clones; nearly 95% are singletons. The material sequenced was CD4+ or CD8+ T cells sorted from blood, taken in a trial of the OX40 agonist ivuxolimab. Every receptor here comes from an adult with an advanced solid tumor such as melanoma, head and neck, liver or kidney cancer. CDR3s include the opening cysteine and the closing phenylalanine or tryptophan. The D gene is left open where the match is weak. Expanded clones are given a class, and other clones once, few, many or no size at all.

length: 13
V: TRBV6-6
J: TRBJ2-3
size: NA
D: NA
DNA: TGTGCCAGCAGTTACATAGGTCGAGATACGCAGTATTTT
CDR3: CASSYIGRDTQYF

length: 12
V: TRBV11-2
J: TRBJ1-2
size: NA
D: NA
DNA: TGTGCCAGCAGCTCAACAGCTTATGGCTACACCTTC
CDR3: CASSSTAYGYTF

length: 15
V: TRBV5-4
J: TRBJ1-2
size: NA
D: NA
DNA: TGTGCCAGCAGCTTGGGTCGGTTAGGGGACTATGGCTACACCTTC
CDR3: CASSLGRLGDYGYTF

length: 13
V: TRBV27
J: TRBJ2-7
size: NA
D: NA
DNA: TGTGCCAGCAGCGAGGACAGTTCCTACGAGCAGTACTTC
CDR3: CASSEDSSYEQYF

length: 16
V: TRBV5-8
J: TRBJ2-2
size: once
D: NA
DNA: TGTGCCAGCAGCCCGGGTGCCTTGAGAGGCACCGGGGAGCTGTTTTTT
CDR3: CASSPGALRGTGELFF

length: 16
V: TRBV7-3
J: TRBJ1-3
size: NA
D: NA
DNA: TGTGCCAGCAGCTCGCCGGGACGAAACTCTGGAAACACCATATATTTT
CDR3: CASSSPGRNSGNTIYF

length: 17
V: TRBV7-3
J: TRBJ2-2
size: once
D: NA
DNA: TGTGCCAGCAGCTTCGGAACCGGGACGGCGAACACCGGGGAGCTGTTTTTT
CDR3: CASSFGTGTANTGELFF

length: 14
V: TRBV7-2
J: TRBJ1-1
size: NA
D: NA
DNA: TGTGCCAGCAGCCCACTCTTATGGAACACTGAAGCTTTCTTT
CDR3: CASSPLLWNTEAFF

length: 14
V: TRBV27
J: TRBJ1-5
size: once
D: NA
DNA: TGTGCCAGCAGTTTCGGGACCCCAAATCAGCCCCAGCATTTT
CDR3: CASSFGTPNQPQHF

length: 15
V: TRBV6-5
J: TRBJ2-2
size: NA
D: NA
DNA: TGTGCCAGCAGCTCCGTCGGGTCGAACACCGGGGAGCTGTTTTTT
CDR3: CASSSVGSNTGELFF

length: 14
V: TRBV27
J: TRBJ2-3
size: NA
D: TRBD2
DNA: TGTGCCAGCACCTGGGGGGGTAGCACAGATACGCAGTATTTT
CDR3: CASTWGGSTDTQYF

length: 18
V: TRBV4-1
J: TRBJ2-4
size: once
D: TRBD2
DNA: TGCGCCAGCAGCTTGGGGGGGATCGGAGGGTTAGGCAAAAACATTCAGTACTTC
CDR3: CASSLGGIGGLGKNIQYF

length: 12
V: TRBV29-1
J: TRBJ2-7
size: NA
D: NA
DNA: TGCAGCGTTGAAAAGGGGGGGAACGAGCAGTACTTC
CDR3: CSVEKGGNEQYF

length: 17
V: TRBV10-3
J: TRBJ1-2
size: once
D: TRBD1
DNA: TGTGCCATCACCTCGTCCCGGGACAGGGGAACTAACTATGGCTACACCTTC
CDR3: CAITSSRDRGTNYGYTF

length: 14
V: TRBV7-8
J: TRBJ1-5
size: NA
D: NA
DNA: TGTGCCAGCAGCTTAGAAGGTCTGGGTCAGCCCCAGCATTTT
CDR3: CASSLEGLGQPQHF

length: 18
V: TRBV7-8
J: TRBJ2-3
size: once
D: TRBD2
DNA: TGTGCCAGCAGCGCAGACCTAGCGGGAGGGCCTAGGACAGATACGCAGTATTTT
CDR3: CASSADLAGGPRTDTQYF

length: 13
V: TRBV19
J: TRBJ1-1
size: NA
D: TRBD1
DNA: TGTGCCAGTAGCAACAGGGGAATAACTGAAGCTTTCTTT
CDR3: CASSNRGITEAFF

length: 17
V: TRBV15
J: TRBJ1-2
size: NA
D: NA
DNA: TGTGCCACCAGCAGAGAGTGGGCAGCTCGAGCTAACTATGGCTACACCTTC
CDR3: CATSREWAARANYGYTF

length: 12
V: TRBV27
J: TRBJ2-7
size: NA
D: TRBD2
DNA: TGTGCCAGCCGGACTAGCGGGAACGAGCAGTACTTC
CDR3: CASRTSGNEQYF

length: 15
V: TRBV12-5
J: TRBJ2-1
size: NA
D: NA
DNA: TGTGCTAGTGGTTTGGCGGGGTCCCCCTACAATGAGCAGTTCTTC
CDR3: CASGLAGSPYNEQFF

length: 12
V: TRBV10-3
J: TRBJ2-7
size: once
D: TRBD1
DNA: TGTGCCATCAGCGGACAGGGAAACGAGCAGTACTTC
CDR3: CAISGQGNEQYF

length: 18
V: TRBV5-4
J: TRBJ1-1
size: NA
D: NA
DNA: TGTGCCAGCAGCACTTCCTGGGGGCTCATTGATTCGAAAACTGAAGCTTTCTTT
CDR3: CASSTSWGLIDSKTEAFF

length: 14
V: TRBV28
J: TRBJ1-6
size: NA
D: NA
DNA: TGTGCCAGCAGTTTGGGCAGGGGACAATCACCCCTCCACTTT
CDR3: CASSLGRGQSPLHF

length: 17
V: TRBV5-6
J: TRBJ2-2
size: few
D: TRBD2
DNA: TGTGCCAGCAGCATGGACTATTCTAGCGGGAGGGCCGGGGAGCTGTTTTTT
CDR3: CASSMDYSSGRAGELFF

length: 13
V: TRBV2
J: TRBJ2-7
size: once
D: NA
DNA: TGTGCAGACACAGGGCAAGACTCCTACGAGCAGTACTTC
CDR3: CADTGQDSYEQYF

length: 15
V: TRBV5-1
J: TRBJ2-7
size: NA
D: TRBD1
DNA: TGCGCCAGCAGCTTAACAGGGGCGAGACCCTACGAGCAGTACTTC
CDR3: CASSLTGARPYEQYF

length: 17
V: TRBV7-3
J: TRBJ1-1
size: NA
D: NA
DNA: TGTGCCAGCAGCTTAATCCCGCTAGGACAAAAGAACACTGAAGCTTTCTTT
CDR3: CASSLIPLGQKNTEAFF

length: 15
V: TRBV7-9
J: TRBJ2-2
size: NA
D: NA
DNA: TGTGCCAGCACCCTTATCAGGGGTCCGACCGGGGAGCTGTTTTTT
CDR3: CASTLIRGPTGELFF

length: 15
V: TRBV11-2
J: TRBJ2-7
size: NA
D: TRBD2
DNA: TGTGCCAGCAGCCCTAGCGGGAGGCTAACCTACGAGCAGTACTTC
CDR3: CASSPSGRLTYEQYF

length: 14
V: TRBV27
J: TRBJ2-3
size: once
D: NA
DNA: TGTGCCAGCAGTTCAAGAGGGAGGACAGATACGCAGTATTTT
CDR3: CASSSRGRTDTQYF